These T cell receptor beta chains were read from a single sample in a study of T-cell memory formation after mild COVID-19. One entry per CDR3 protein, called by TCRdb with MiXCR from the 5' RACE reads. Found here are roughly 150,000 distinct CDR3 sequences, approximately 25% of them singletons; the top ten hold around 22%. Sequencing was carried out using PBMCs or a T cell subset sorted from them (not recorded which). Source of these receptors: an adult woman who had mild COVID-19 (a few samples of this study predate the infection). Cell type and time point are not known. Both conserved end residues are part of each CDR3. A D gene is named only where the DNA matches it firmly. Only some rows state a clone size, as once, few, many or a class for expanded clones.

few,.,TRBJ2-1,TRBV7-3,CASSLTPGAEQFF,TGTGCCAGCAGCTTAACCCCCGGGGCTGAGCAGTTCTTC
few,.,TRBJ2-3,TRBV7-9,CASSYPGGGSTDTQYF,TGTGCCAGCAGCTACCCCGGGGGAGGTAGCACAGATACGCAGTATTTT
.,.,TRBJ2-3,TRBV7-8,CASSLVQVRDTQYF,TGTGCCAGCAGCTTAGTGCAGGTCAGGGATACGCAGTATTTT
.,.,TRBJ1-1,TRBV20-1,CSARDEQGHYTEAFF,TGCAGTGCTAGGGATGAACAGGGACACTACACTGAAGCTTTCTTT
.,TRBD1,TRBJ1-1,TRBV15,CATRRDRRNTEAFF,TGTGCCACCAGAAGGGACAGGAGGAACACTGAAGCTTTCTTT
.,.,TRBJ2-7,TRBV3-1,CASSQSGYNPYEQYF,TGTGCCAGCAGCCAGAGCGGATATAACCCCTACGAGCAGTACTTC
few,.,TRBJ1-4,TRBV6-5,CASSLTPTNEKLFF,TGTGCCAGCAGTTTGACCCCAACTAATGAAAAACTGTTTTTT
.,.,TRBJ2-3,TRBV7-3,CASSHTDTQYF,TGTGCCAGCAGCCACACAGATACGCAGTATTTT
few,.,TRBJ1-1,TRBV7-8,CASSAIIGQNTEAFF,TGTGCCAGCAGCGCCATAATAGGGCAGAACACTGAAGCTTTCTTT
.,TRBD2,TRBJ2-1,TRBV24-1,CATSDFTPTSGGDNEQFF,TGTGCCACCAGTGATTTCACCCCGACTAGCGGGGGGGACAATGAGCAGTTCTTC
.,TRBD2,TRBJ2-7,TRBV7-2,CASSQEAGGPYEQYF,TGTGCCAGCAGCCAAGAGGCGGGGGGTCCCTACGAGCAGTACTTC
.,.,TRBJ1-2,TRBV29-1,CSADRDYLNYGYTF,TGCAGCGCCGACCGGGACTACCTCAACTATGGCTACACCTTC
.,TRBD1,TRBJ1-4,TRBV4-1,CASSQTGEIEKLFF,TGCGCCAGCAGCCAGACAGGGGAGATAGAAAAACTGTTTTTT
few,.,TRBJ2-7,TRBV6-5,CASSPDWGQTYEQYF,TGTGCCAGCAGCCCGGACTGGGGGCAGACCTACGAGCAGTACTTC
.,TRBD1,TRBJ1-2,TRBV24-1,CATSDRTGSGYTF,TGTGCCACCAGTGACCGGACAGGTAGCGGCTACACCTTC
.,.,TRBJ2-7,TRBV5-1,CASKLVGASYEQYF,TGCGCCAGCAAATTGGTCGGGGCTTCCTACGAGCAGTACTTC
.,.,TRBJ2-1,TRBV7-9,CASSSEGREVDNEQFF,TGTGCCAGCAGCTCCGAGGGAAGGGAGGTTGACAATGAGCAGTTCTTC
few,TRBD1,TRBJ2-7,TRBV29-1,CSVDTPGTGGYEQYF,TGCAGCGTTGATACTCCTGGGACAGGGGGATACGAGCAGTACTTC
few,.,TRBJ2-5,TRBV7-6,CASSSERGRETQYF,TGTGCCAGCAGCTCAGAGAGGGGTCGTGAGACCCAGTACTTC
.,.,TRBJ2-1,TRBV4-3,CASSQDITQGPYNEQFF,TGCGCCAGCAGCCAAGATATTACCCAGGGGCCCTACAATGAGCAGTTCTTC
.,.,TRBJ2-7,TRBV6-6,CASSFAIQGKSFEQYF,TGTGCCAGCAGTTTTGCCATTCAGGGGAAGTCGTTCGAGCAGTACTTC
.,.,TRBJ1-1,TRBV4-1,CASSQGAANTEAFF,TGCGCCAGCAGCCAAGGGGCGGCGAACACTGAAGCTTTCTTT
few,.,TRBJ2-3,TRBV12-3/TRBV12-4,CASRIEAGASTDTQYF,TGTGCCAGCAGGATCGAAGCGGGTGCTAGCACAGATACGCAGTATTTT
.,TRBD1,TRBJ2-7,TRBV2,CASRGQGANEQYF,TGTGCCAGCAGAGGACAGGGGGCAAACGAGCAGTACTTC
.,.,TRBJ2-1,TRBV20-1,CSARLDPFYNEQFF,TGCAGTGCTAGACTAGACCCTTTCTACAATGAGCAGTTCTTC
.,.,TRBJ2-2,TRBV11-2,CASSSLLPNTGELFF,TGTGCCAGCAGCTCGTTACTTCCGAACACCGGGGAGCTGTTTTTT
once,TRBD1,TRBJ2-7,TRBV24-1,CATSERGQGGSYEQYF,TGTGCCACCAGTGAGCGGGGACAGGGTGGCTCCTACGAGCAGTACTTC
.,.,TRBJ1-5,TRBV30,CAWSVQGHQPQHF,TGTGCCTGGAGTGTACAGGGCCATCAGCCCCAGCATTTT
few,TRBD1,TRBJ2-1,TRBV7-8,CASSLGQGAYNEQFF,TGTGCCAGCAGCTTAGGGCAGGGGGCCTACAATGAGCAGTTCTTC
few,TRBD2,TRBJ2-3,TRBV6-2/TRBV6-3,CASTASGSTDTQYF,TGTGCCAGCACTGCTAGCGGAAGCACAGATACGCAGTATTTT
few,.,TRBJ2-7,TRBV5-5,CASSHYYEQYF,TGTGCCAGCAGCCATTACTACGAGCAGTACTTC
once,TRBD2,TRBJ2-1,TRBV9,CASSVGSSGGPYNEQFF,TGTGCCAGCAGCGTAGGCTCTAGCGGGGGGCCCTACAATGAGCAGTTCTTC
.,TRBD1,TRBJ2-7,TRBV27,CASSLSGGMSYEQYF,TGTGCCAGCAGTTTATCAGGGGGCATGTCCTACGAGCAGTACTTC
.,.,TRBJ1-1,TRBV7-9,CASSFGFGTEAFF,TGTGCCAGCAGCTTCGGGTTCGGCACTGAAGCTTTCTTT
.,.,TRBJ2-1,TRBV2,CATGESGASEQFF,TGTGCCACAGGGGAGTCAGGGGCCAGTGAGCAGTTCTTC
.,TRBD2,TRBJ2-5,TRBV7-3,CASSFSGSKQETQYF,TGTGCCAGCAGCTTTAGCGGGTCGAAACAAGAGACCCAGTACTTC
.,.,TRBJ2-7,TRBV20-1,CSARAGSYEQYF,TGCAGTGCTAGGGCAGGATCCTACGAGCAGTACTTC
few,.,TRBJ2-5,TRBV12-3/TRBV12-4,CASNGGVDQETQYF,TGTGCCAGCAATGGTGGGGTTGACCAAGAGACCCAGTACTTC
few,.,TRBJ1-1,TRBV12-3/TRBV12-4,CATEQRGHWHEAFF,TGTGCCACCGAACAACGGGGACACTGGCATGAAGCTTTCTTT
.,TRBD1,TRBJ1-1,TRBV4-2,CASSKGTVYTEAFF,TGTGCCAGCAGCAAGGGGACAGTATACACTGAAGCTTTCTTT
.,.,TRBJ1-6,TRBV15,CATSPLRTADSPLHF,TGTGCCACCAGCCCCCTCCGGACTGCTGATTCACCCCTCCACTTT
.,TRBD1,TRBJ1-2,TRBV24-1,CATSWTGGLGYTF,TGTGCCACCAGTTGGACAGGGGGACTTGGCTACACCTTC
few,.,TRBJ2-7,TRBV12-3/TRBV12-4,CASSFIPSEQYF,TGTGCCAGCAGTTTTATACCCTCAGAGCAGTACTTC
.,TRBD1,TRBJ1-2,TRBV6-1,CASSTGQGNYGYTF,TGTGCCAGCAGTACCGGACAGGGGAACTATGGCTACACCTTC
few,.,TRBJ2-3,TRBV7-2,CASSLGSRQIRTDTQYF,TGTGCCAGCAGCTTAGGGTCCCGGCAGATCCGCACAGATACGCAGTATTTT
.,TRBD2,TRBJ2-1,TRBV15,CATSGLAGSSYNEQFF,TGTGCCACCAGCGGTCTAGCGGGCAGCTCCTACAATGAGCAGTTCTTC
few,TRBD2,TRBJ2-1,TRBV7-2,CASSLDELAGNEQFF,TGTGCCAGCAGCTTAGATGAGCTAGCGGGTAATGAGCAGTTCTTC
.,TRBD1,TRBJ1-2,TRBV27,CASRTDRPNYGYTF,TGTGCCAGCAGAACGGACAGGCCCAACTATGGCTACACCTTC
.,.,TRBJ1-2,TRBV9,CASSTYRDGYTF,TGTGCCAGCAGCACTTACAGGGACGGCTACACCTTC
.,.,TRBJ2-1,TRBV12-5,CASGPQGEQFF,TGTGCTAGTGGTCCTCAAGGGGAGCAGTTCTTC
.,.,TRBJ2-2,TRBV20-1,CSARSPRDTGELFF,TGCAGTGCTAGATCCCCTAGAGACACCGGGGAGCTGTTTTTT
few,.,TRBJ1-2,TRBV14,CASSLSSGADPNYGYTF,TGTGCCAGCAGCCTCTCATCAGGGGCAGATCCTAACTATGGCTACACCTTC
.,.,TRBJ2-7,TRBV7-6,CASSLNPDEQYF,TGTGCCAGCAGCTTAAATCCCGACGAGCAGTACTTC
few,.,TRBJ1-1,TRBV7-2,CASSSTGFTEAFF,TGTGCCAGCAGCTCCACAGGTTTTACTGAAGCTTTCTTT
few,.,TRBJ2-2,TRBV29-1,CSVEIDGELFF,TGCAGCGTTGAAATCGACGGGGAGCTGTTTTTT
few,.,TRBJ2-1,TRBV6-5,CASSYSYEQFF,TGTGCCAGCAGTTACAGTTATGAGCAGTTCTTC
few,.,TRBJ1-1,TRBV12-3/TRBV12-4,CASTLGVEAFF,TGTGCCAGCACCCTGGGGGTTGAGGCTTTCTTT
.,TRBD1,TRBJ2-7,TRBV2,CASSRRDRGYEQYF,TGTGCCAGCAGCCGTAGGGACAGGGGCTACGAGCAGTACTTC
.,TRBD1,TRBJ2-5,TRBV6-5,CASSFYGQGVETQYF,TGTGCCAGCAGTTTCTACGGACAGGGGGTCGAGACCCAGTACTTC
.,TRBD1,TRBJ1-1,TRBV11-2,CASSPRDSNTEAFF,TGTGCCAGCAGCCCCCGGGACAGTAACACTGAAGCTTTCTTT